These 10 T cell receptor beta chains originate from one sample sequenced in a study of T cell responses to AZD1222 COVID-19 vaccine. Assay: immunoSEQ multiplex PCR; the TCRdb copy retains only in-frame clones and omits some. The top ten hold around 5.1% of the sample, which has 90,000 to 140,000 clones, more than 75% seen once. The specimen comprised peripheral blood, sampled on day 0 of AZD1222 vaccination. All receptors derive from an adult in good health.

The chain has TRBV4-2 and TRBJ2-1, with D perhaps TRBD1 or TRBD2 (7 bases each). The CDR3 loop spans 16 amino acids. Germline assignment: CDR1 LGHNA and CDR2 YNFKEQ. V lost 0 bases, J lost 5 bases, and 14 bases lay in between. In nucleotides, the CDR3 is TGTGCCAGCAGCCAAGAGTCAGGGGGGGGTCACAATGAGCAGTTCTTC. Translated: CASSQESGGGHNEQFF.

The chain is built from TRBV19 and TRBJ2-7; 7 bases fit TRBD1. The V gene end was trimmed by 4 bases and the J gene end by 0 bases; junction bases not matched to a gene: 6. The CDR3 loop spans 15 amino acids. The germline CDR1 and CDR2 sequences are LNHDA and SQIVND (reference sequence). The chain's CDR3 is CASSNFRGSSYEQYF. The CDR3 bases are TGTGCCAGTAGTAATTTCAGGGGGAGCTCCTACGAGCAGTACTTC.

The chain recombines TRBV6-2 or TRBV6-3 with TRBJ2-7, with a weak D call TRBD2 (5 bases). This CDR3 has 15 residues. The ends were cut back, 6 bases at V and 3 bases at J, with 18 bases in the middle. Germline lookup yields CDR1 MNHEY and CDR2 SVGEGT. The CDR3, as DNA: TGTGCCAGCAGCCGGCGGGTAGACATTATCTACGAGCAGTACTTC. Translation: CASSRRVDIIYEQYF.

The rearrangement joins TRBV6-2 or TRBV6-3 to TRBJ1-6; D remains ambiguous. Germline lookup yields CDR1 MNHEY and CDR2 SVGEGT. The CDR3 extends over 16 amino acids. Trimming removed 5 bases from V and 4 bases from J, with 15 bases in between. CDR3 sequence (DNA): TGTGCCAGCAGTGGCGGCCGAGGTTTTTATAATTCACCCCTCCACTTT. This translates into CASSGGRGFYNSPLHF.

This clone was recorded once. V and J are TRBV6-5 and TRBJ2-5; D gene unclear. CDR1 and CDR2 from the germline V gene are MNHEY and SVGAGI. V was pared by 0 bases and J by 5 bases, with 4 bases between. The CDR3 length is 12 residues. CDR3 in amino acids: CASSYSKETQYF. For the CDR3, the DNA is TGTGCCAGCAGTTACTCGAAGGAGACCCAGTACTTC.

The V call is TRBV16, the J call TRBJ1-1; D is ambiguous. Trimming shortened V by 2 bases and J by 1 base, and 5 bases separated the two germline ends. The CDR3 loop spans 13 amino acids. Germline V lookup: CDR1 KGHSY, CDR2 FQNENV. The chain's CDR3 is CASSQRGNTEAFF. CDR3 in DNA: TGTGCCAGCAGCCAAAGAGGGAACACTGAAGCTTTCTTT. The whole variable domain, filled in from reference TRBV16 and TRBJ1-1, reads GEEVAQTPKHLVRGEGQKAKLYCAPIKGHSYVFWYQQVLKNEFKFLISFQNENVFDETGMPKERFSAKCLPNSPCSLEIQATKLEDSAVYFCASSQRGNTEAFFGQGTRLTVV.

This clone was observed a handful of times. The chain links TRBV4-1 to TRBJ1-4; a possible D gene is TRBD1 (5 bases). Germline CDR1 and CDR2: MGHRA and YSYEKL. V was pared by 5 bases and J by 7 bases, with 14 bases between. The CDR3 totals 14 residues. CDR3 bases: TGCGCCAGCAGCAGGGGAGTGGGGAGTGAAAAACTGTTTTTT. This codes for CASSRGVGSEKLFF.

The chain links TRBV11-2 to TRBJ2-3; D is perhaps TRBD1 or TRBD2 (6 bases each). The CDR3 runs to 16 residues. CDR1 and CDR2 from the germline V gene are SGHAT and FQNNGV. Trimming pared 5 bases from V and 2 bases from J, leaving 17 bases between. DNA for the CDR3: TGTGCCAGCAGCGGACTACAGGGACCCCACACAGATACGCAGTATTTT. The encoded protein is CASSGLQGPHTDTQYF.

The chain has TRBV19 and TRBJ1-2; no reliable D call. CDR1 is LNHDA and CDR2 is SQIVND in the germline V gene (reference sequence). The CDR3 spans 15 residues. The ends were cut back, 4 bases at V and 5 bases at J, with 17 bases in the middle. The CDR3 here is CASSTYADGPYGYTF. The CDR3 nucleotides read TGTGCCAGTAGTACTTACGCGGACGGCCCTTATGGCTACACCTTC.

The chain employs TRBV10-3 and TRBJ2-1, with a possible D match to TRBD2 (6 bases). The CDR3 totals 15 residues. CDR1 is ENHRY and CDR2 is SYGVKD in the germline V gene. The germline V and J ends were trimmed by 0 bases and 2 bases, with 8 bases remaining between them. In DNA, the CDR3 is TGTGCCATCAGTGAGTCGGGACTGACCTACAATGAGCAGTTCTTC. As protein: CAISESGLTYNEQFF.